The T cell receptor beta chain under discussion was sequenced for a study of T cells in Graves' hyperthyroidism and ophthalmopathy. Study results and limitations: Clonotypes that were expanded in thyroid above 0.001 mostly appeared in blood too.

This clonotype was seen at least ten times. Its antigen is not identified. Amplified TCR beta CDR3 regions came from RNA transcripts. Researchers ran a first-round RT-PCR on the TCR CDR3 using the HTBI primer set. TCRdb re-called the multiplex PCR reads through MiXCR, storing one row per CDR3 protein. Found here are around 380,000 distinct CDR3 sequences, roughly 12% of them singletons; the top ten hold around 21%. The study based diagnoses on clinical symptoms, serum thyroxine and TRAb, thyroid ultrasound and orbital computed tomography. Source material: blood. This receptor was identified in a man aged 25 to 40 with Graves' hyperthyroidism that later progressed to Graves' ophthalmopathy.

In DNA form, the CDR3 reads TGTGCCAGCAGCCGCTTCAGACTAGCGGGGGGGCTCGAGCAGTACTTC. As protein: CASSRFRLAGGLEQYF. The J gene is TRBJ2-7, the V gene TRBV14, with 14 bases matching TRBD2. This CDR3 contains 16 residues. Looked up from germline, CDR1 is SGHDN and CDR2 is FVKESK. With 4 bases clipped from V and 6 bases from J, the junction kept 8 bases outside the gene matches.